The clone carrying this T cell receptor beta chain has more than one count but fewer than ten. CDR1 and CDR2 from the germline V gene are LGHDT and YNNKEL (reference sequence). V was clipped by 2 bases and J by 0 bases; unmatched bases: 10. The CDR3 contains 18 residues. This sample stems from a study of blood T cell repertoires in COVID-19. Overall study: Collection of acute and convalescent COVID-19 samples took place in the United States, Italy and Spain.

Authors' methods: How many nucleated cells were present was estimated from reference gene primer amplification. Clones were read by immunoSEQ multiplex PCR, and TCRdb kept only the in-frame ones, dropping some. The V and J calls and the clone size are those of that table, but D and trimming were determined from the DNA. The table lists over 150,000 clones, about 86% of them singletons. V gene TRBV3-1 (or the pseudogene TRBV3-2) combines with J gene TRBJ1-3; TRBD1 agrees at 7 bases. The origin of this receptor is a man aged 50-59 years with active or convalescent COVID-19. Specimen: peripheral blood. CDR3: CASSQNRDRLSSGNTIYF. The CDR3 DNA reads TGTGCCAGCAGCCAAAACCGGGACAGATTATCCTCTGGAAACACCATATATTTT.